This T cell receptor beta chain was identified during a study of T cell changes during pregnancy in multiple sclerosis. Germline V gene data show CDR1 as LNHDA and CDR2 as SQIVND (reference sequence). This CDR3 is 14 amino acids long. V was clipped by 5 bases and J by 1 base; unmatched bases: 4. The method was immunoSEQ multiplex PCR; TCRdb's version includes in-frame clones alone and lacks a portion of them. This sample yields about 76,000 clones, of which roughly 93% are seen a single time; approximately 2.4% belongs to the top ten. This sequence originates from a female donor with multiple sclerosis, enrolled in a pregnancy study. The rearrangement links TRBV19 to TRBJ2-7; 8 nucleotides match TRBD1. The sample was peripheral blood, taken in the second trimester of pregnancy. CDR3 sequence: CASSLWTGSYEQYF. CDR3 DNA sequence: TGTGCCAGTAGTCTTTGGACAGGGTCCTACGAGCAGTACTTC.